Listed below are T cell receptor beta chains from one sample, sequenced in a study of cytomegalovirus exposure and HLA in healthy donors. Sequenced by immunoSEQ multiplex PCR; TCRdb stores in-frame clones only, minus some. The sample has about 130,000 clones; roughly 82% are singletons. Material: PBMCs. The receptors here all came from a woman aged 60-75 years in good health and CMV-seropositive. Both conserved end residues are part of each CDR3. Each record gives: J gene, clone size, D gene, V gene, CDR3 protein, CDR3 DNA. A D gene is named only where the DNA matches it firmly. The size field is filled for only some rows; it gives once, few, many or a size class.

j_call: TRBJ1-1
clone_size: few
d_call: TRBD1
v_call: TRBV5-1
cdr3_aa: CASSVGQGRMSTEAFF
cdr3_nt: TGCGCCAGCAGCGTGGGACAGGGCCGAATGAGCACTGAAGCTTTCTTT

j_call: TRBJ1-1
clone_size: -
d_call: -
v_call: TRBV4-1
cdr3_aa: CASSARVGGTEAFF
cdr3_nt: TGCGCCAGCAGCGCAAGAGTCGGGGGCACTGAAGCTTTCTTT

j_call: TRBJ1-2
clone_size: -
d_call: -
v_call: TRBV7-9
cdr3_aa: CASSSIQGRVNGYTF
cdr3_nt: TGTGCCAGCAGCTCTATACAGGGACGAGTTAATGGCTACACCTTC

j_call: TRBJ1-1
clone_size: -
d_call: TRBD1
v_call: TRBV6-4
cdr3_aa: CASRDRTGRDTEAFF
cdr3_nt: TGTGCCAGCAGGGACAGGACAGGGAGGGACACTGAAGCTTTCTTT

j_call: TRBJ2-1
clone_size: -
d_call: -
v_call: TRBV7-2
cdr3_aa: CASRTTGYGEQFF
cdr3_nt: TGTGCCAGCAGAACTACAGGTTACGGAGAGCAGTTCTTC

j_call: TRBJ2-5
clone_size: few
d_call: TRBD1
v_call: TRBV5-4
cdr3_aa: CASSYRGFGEETQYF
cdr3_nt: TGTGCCAGCTCGTACAGGGGGTTTGGGGAAGAGACCCAGTACTTC

j_call: TRBJ1-4
clone_size: -
d_call: -
v_call: TRBV2
cdr3_aa: CASSGRSGEMKKLFF
cdr3_nt: TGTGCCAGCAGTGGGCGGTCGGGTGAAATGAAAAAACTGTTTTTT

j_call: TRBJ2-1
clone_size: -
d_call: TRBD2
v_call: TRBV7-2
cdr3_aa: CASSLTGTSGYNEQFF
cdr3_nt: TGTGCCAGCAGCTTAACCGGGACTAGCGGCTACAATGAGCAGTTCTTC

j_call: TRBJ2-7
clone_size: once
d_call: TRBD2
v_call: TRBV27
cdr3_aa: CASSPTTSGRTYEQYF
cdr3_nt: TGTGCCAGCAGTCCTACGACTAGCGGGAGGACCTACGAGCAGTACTTC

j_call: TRBJ2-7
clone_size: -
d_call: TRBD1
v_call: TRBV5-6
cdr3_aa: CASSLGQGGEQYF
cdr3_nt: TGTGCCAGCAGCTTGGGACAGGGTGGCGAGCAGTACTTC

j_call: TRBJ2-5
clone_size: -
d_call: -
v_call: TRBV29-1
cdr3_aa: CSVGPAGETQYF
cdr3_nt: TGCAGCGTTGGTCCGGCGGGCGAGACCCAGTACTTC

j_call: TRBJ1-1
clone_size: -
d_call: TRBD1
v_call: TRBV7-9
cdr3_aa: CASSFRDRNTEAFF
cdr3_nt: TGTGCCAGCAGCTTCCGGGACAGGAACACTGAAGCTTTCTTT

j_call: TRBJ2-7
clone_size: -
d_call: TRBD1
v_call: TRBV7-2
cdr3_aa: CASSPRAGGNNEQYF
cdr3_nt: TGTGCCAGCAGCCCCCGGGCAGGGGGTAACAACGAGCAGTACTTC

j_call: TRBJ2-5
clone_size: -
d_call: TRBD1
v_call: TRBV4-3
cdr3_aa: CASSQETGLGKETQYF
cdr3_nt: TGCGCCAGCAGCCAGGAGACAGGGCTTGGGAAAGAGACCCAGTACTTC

j_call: TRBJ1-5
clone_size: -
d_call: TRBD1
v_call: TRBV19
cdr3_aa: CASSIRLTGNQPQHF
cdr3_nt: TGTGCCAGTAGTATCCGTTTGACAGGGAATCAGCCCCAGCATTTT

j_call: TRBJ2-3
clone_size: -
d_call: -
v_call: TRBV10-3
cdr3_aa: CAISEGTLSTDTQYF
cdr3_nt: TGTGCCATCAGTGAAGGGACACTAAGCACAGATACGCAGTATTTT

j_call: TRBJ2-2
clone_size: -
d_call: -
v_call: TRBV9
cdr3_aa: CASSGGGSNTGELFF
cdr3_nt: TGTGCCAGCAGCGGGGGGGGCTCGAACACCGGGGAGCTGTTTTTT

j_call: TRBJ2-7
clone_size: -
d_call: -
v_call: TRBV4-1
cdr3_aa: CASSQVSRDTYEQYF
cdr3_nt: TGCGCCAGCAGCCAAGTAAGCCGGGACACCTACGAGCAGTACTTC

j_call: TRBJ1-2
clone_size: -
d_call: TRBD1
v_call: TRBV20-1
cdr3_aa: CSAAGTGGYTF
cdr3_nt: TGCAGTGCTGCCGGGACAGGGGGCTACACCTTC

j_call: TRBJ2-1
clone_size: few
d_call: -
v_call: TRBV19
cdr3_aa: CASSIPSIRGRPNEQFF
cdr3_nt: TGTGCCAGTAGTATACCTTCGATCCGGGGTAGGCCCAATGAGCAGTTCTTC

j_call: TRBJ1-1
clone_size: -
d_call: TRBD1
v_call: TRBV11-3
cdr3_aa: CASSLSGGVTEAFF
cdr3_nt: TGTGCCAGCAGCTTATCAGGGGGCGTCACTGAAGCTTTCTTT

j_call: TRBJ1-1
clone_size: -
d_call: TRBD1
v_call: TRBV27
cdr3_aa: CATRDSRNTEAFF
cdr3_nt: TGTGCCACGCGGGACAGCCGGAACACTGAAGCTTTCTTT

j_call: TRBJ2-1
clone_size: -
d_call: -
v_call: TRBV6-6
cdr3_aa: CASSPQTAYEQFF
cdr3_nt: TGTGCCAGCAGTCCCCAGACAGCATATGAGCAGTTCTTC

j_call: TRBJ2-1
clone_size: few
d_call: TRBD2
v_call: TRBV19
cdr3_aa: CASSIGPVGTRYNEQFF
cdr3_nt: TGTGCCAGTAGTATAGGACCCGTCGGGACTAGGTACAATGAGCAGTTCTTC

j_call: TRBJ1-1
clone_size: -
d_call: -
v_call: TRBV19
cdr3_aa: CASSNRETEAFF
cdr3_nt: TGTGCCAGTAGTAACAGGGAAACTGAAGCTTTCTTT

j_call: TRBJ1-2
clone_size: -
d_call: -
v_call: TRBV2
cdr3_aa: CASSGGSYYGYTF
cdr3_nt: TGTGCCAGCAGTGGGGGCTCCTACTATGGCTACACCTTC